The T cell receptor beta chain under discussion was sequenced for a study of identical twins (dated by TCRdb to about 2016). Background for the entire study: The study deep-sequenced TCR alpha and beta repertoires from monozygotic twins, unrelated adults of various ages and cord blood to test whether fetal clonotypes persist. Replicate twin experiments were performed at different times using different library preparation protocols to rule out contamination. What the research found in general, with its limitations: In monozygotic twins, out-of-frame TCR alpha sharing was systematically underestimated by recombination models, although the models agreed with sharing between unrelated individuals. Out-of-frame TCR alpha sequences shared between twins showed an excess of low generation-probability sequences compared with coincidental sharing between unrelated individuals. The excess sharing between twins in beta out-of-frame sequences was weaker because fewer shared sequences reduced the signal-to-noise ratio. Fewer insertions were carried by abundant cord blood beta clonotypes, a similar but weaker trend appeared in young adult naive repertoires, and no such trend appeared in memory repertoires. Zero-insertion analyses could be partly confounded by invariant T cells such as MAIT and iNKT, although diverse VJ usage argued against such confounding for most clonotypes. Because the same donors could not be followed over many years, conclusions were based on cross-sectional statistical analysis.

Only healthy Caucasian donors were included. Trimming removed 4 bases from V and 2 bases from J, leaving 15 bases between the germline ends. The CDR3 holds 15 amino acids from the cysteine to the phenylalanine. Just the 45-base CDR3 DNA is kept, in frame starting at base 1. As encoded in the germline V gene, CDR1 is LGHNA while CDR2 is YNFKEQ. Library prep was done by 5' RACE. The listed sequencing device is Illumina HiSeq 2000. Template switching added a universal primer binding site, and the final cDNA carried a unique molecular identifier that allowed TCR cDNA molecules to be counted accurately. First-strand cDNA for TCR alpha and beta chains was synthesized from specific primers in the conserved constant-segment region. To control for contamination, each cDNA library was double barcoded with a SMART-Mk sample barcode plus Illumina barcodes. Two successive PCR steps introduced TruSeq adapter sequences along with Illumina sample barcodes. The Illumina HiSeq platform was used with custom primers to sequence TCR alpha and beta cDNA libraries. The study's processing was this. Raw reads were processed with MiGEC to extract unique molecular identifiers, and MiXCR was used to determine CDR3 positions. For each individual, recombination models were inferred using an EM algorithm with the repgenHMM and IGoR tools. Shared clonotypes were analyzed with the tcR package in R, and sharing was normalized by the product of cloneset sizes. To study raw recombination without the effects of thymic and clonal selection, out-of-frame nonproductive sequences were analyzed. TCRdb trimmed the raw reads at Q25, called clones with MiXCR and kept productive beta chains. Rows with a matching CDR3 protein are joined into one entry that keeps the most common DNA and genes. The V and J calls and clone size come from TCRdb's table, not from the authors' own analysis. In all, the sample holds 1.5 million or so distinct CDR3 sequences, and under 35% of those were seen once. Approximately 0.25% of the sample is taken by the ten largest.

A note on this clonotype: Its antigen remains undetermined. No quality values exist for individual bases; no much larger clone is one base distant.

The sample comprised cord blood. This sequence uses TRBV4-2 and TRBJ2-7; the best D guess is TRBD1, with 6 bases matching. The TCR sequence derives from a newborn girl in good health. The CDR3 here reads CASSREATGPYEQYF. DNA sequence: TGTGCCAGCAGCCGAGAAGCGACAGGCCCCTACGAGCAGTACTTC.